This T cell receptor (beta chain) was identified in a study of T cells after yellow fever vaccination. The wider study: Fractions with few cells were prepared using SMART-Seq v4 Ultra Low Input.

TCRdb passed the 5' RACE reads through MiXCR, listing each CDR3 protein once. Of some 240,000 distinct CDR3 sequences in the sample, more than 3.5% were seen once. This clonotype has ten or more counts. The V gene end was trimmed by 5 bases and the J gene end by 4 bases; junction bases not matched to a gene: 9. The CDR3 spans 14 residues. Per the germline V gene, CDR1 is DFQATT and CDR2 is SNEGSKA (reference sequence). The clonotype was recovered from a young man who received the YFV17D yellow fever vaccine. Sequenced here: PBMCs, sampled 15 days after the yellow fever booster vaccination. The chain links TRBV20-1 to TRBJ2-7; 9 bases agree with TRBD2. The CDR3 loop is CSAETGTSSYEQYV. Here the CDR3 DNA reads TGCAGTGCTGAAACCGGGACTAGCTCTTACGAGCAGTACGTC.